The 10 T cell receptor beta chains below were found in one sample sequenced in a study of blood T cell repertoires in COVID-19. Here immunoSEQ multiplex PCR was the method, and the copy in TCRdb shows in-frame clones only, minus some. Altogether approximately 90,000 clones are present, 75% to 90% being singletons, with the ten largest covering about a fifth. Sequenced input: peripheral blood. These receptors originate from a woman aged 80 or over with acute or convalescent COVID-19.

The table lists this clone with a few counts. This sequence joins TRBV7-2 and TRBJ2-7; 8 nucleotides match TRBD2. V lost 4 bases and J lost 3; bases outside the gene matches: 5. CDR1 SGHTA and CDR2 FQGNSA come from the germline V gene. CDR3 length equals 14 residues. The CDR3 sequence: CASSSRRGDYEQYF. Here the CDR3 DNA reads TGTGCCAGCAGCTCCAGGCGGGGGGACTACGAGCAGTACTTC.

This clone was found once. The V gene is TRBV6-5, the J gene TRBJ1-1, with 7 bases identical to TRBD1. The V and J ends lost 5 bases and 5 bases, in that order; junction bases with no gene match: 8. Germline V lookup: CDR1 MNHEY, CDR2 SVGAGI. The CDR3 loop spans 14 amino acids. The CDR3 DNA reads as TGTGCCAGCAGTCACAACAGGGGAGGTACTGAAGCTTTCTTT. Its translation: CASSHNRGGTEAFF.

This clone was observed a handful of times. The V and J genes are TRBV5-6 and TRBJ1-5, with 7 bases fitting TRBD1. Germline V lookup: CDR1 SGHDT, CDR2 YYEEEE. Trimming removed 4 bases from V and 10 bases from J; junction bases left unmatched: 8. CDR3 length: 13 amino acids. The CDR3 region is CASSPGQVDPQHF. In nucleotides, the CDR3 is TGTGCCAGCAGCCCCGGACAGGTCGATCCCCAGCATTTT.

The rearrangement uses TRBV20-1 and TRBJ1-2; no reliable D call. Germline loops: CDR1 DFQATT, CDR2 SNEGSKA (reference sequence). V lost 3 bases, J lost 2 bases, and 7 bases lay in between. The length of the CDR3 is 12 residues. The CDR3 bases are TGCAGTGCTAGTGGCGGAAACTATGGCTACACCTTC. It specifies CSASGGNYGYTF.

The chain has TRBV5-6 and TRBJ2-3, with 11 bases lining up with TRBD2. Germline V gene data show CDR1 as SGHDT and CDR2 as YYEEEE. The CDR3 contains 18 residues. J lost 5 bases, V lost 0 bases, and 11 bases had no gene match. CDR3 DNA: TGTGCCAGCAGCTTGGGGGGGGGCCGACTAGCGGGGAAAGATACGCAGTATTTT. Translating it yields CASSLGGGRLAGKDTQYF.

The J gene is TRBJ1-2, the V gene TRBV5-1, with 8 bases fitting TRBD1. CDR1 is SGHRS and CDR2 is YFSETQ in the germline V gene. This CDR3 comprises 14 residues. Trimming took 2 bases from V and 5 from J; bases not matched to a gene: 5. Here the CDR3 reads CASSFQGAGYGYTF. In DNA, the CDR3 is TGCGCCAGCAGCTTTCAGGGGGCGGGATATGGCTACACCTTC.

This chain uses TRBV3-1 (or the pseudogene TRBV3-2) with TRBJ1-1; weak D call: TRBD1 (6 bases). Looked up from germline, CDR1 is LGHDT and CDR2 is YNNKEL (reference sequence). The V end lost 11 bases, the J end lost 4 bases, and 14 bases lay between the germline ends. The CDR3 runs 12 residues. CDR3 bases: TGTGCCGTCGGTCGCAGGGGCACTGAAGCTTTCTTT. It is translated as CAVGRRGTEAFF.

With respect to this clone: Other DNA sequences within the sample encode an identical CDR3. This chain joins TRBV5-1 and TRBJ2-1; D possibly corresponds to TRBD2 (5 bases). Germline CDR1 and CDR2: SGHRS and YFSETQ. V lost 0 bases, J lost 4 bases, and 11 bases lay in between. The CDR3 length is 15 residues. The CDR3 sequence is CASSLVSGTYNEQFF. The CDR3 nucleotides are TGCGCCAGCAGCTTGGTCAGCGGCACATACAATGAGCAGTTCTTC.

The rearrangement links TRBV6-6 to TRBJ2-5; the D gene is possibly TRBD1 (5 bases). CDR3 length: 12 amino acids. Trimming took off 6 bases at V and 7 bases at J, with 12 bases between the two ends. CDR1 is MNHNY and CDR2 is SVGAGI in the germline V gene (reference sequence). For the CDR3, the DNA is TGTGCCAGCAGGGAGACAGTTGGGACCCAGTACTTC. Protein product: CASRETVGTQYF.

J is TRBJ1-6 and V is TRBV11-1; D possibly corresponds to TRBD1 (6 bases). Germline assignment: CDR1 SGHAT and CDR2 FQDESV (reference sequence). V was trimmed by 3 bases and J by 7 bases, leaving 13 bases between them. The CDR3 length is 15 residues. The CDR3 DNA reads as TGTGCCAGCAGCTTTGCAGGGGCGAGGAATTCACCCCTCCACTTT. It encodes CASSFAGARNSPLHF.